The 19 T cell receptor beta chains in this list originate from one sample, sequenced in a study of CD8 T cells in Susac syndrome (dated by TCRdb to the late 2010s). Libraries were built with the immunoSEQ multiplex PCR assay. RNA was extracted with the RNeasy kit and roughly 0.5 to 1 ug was reverse transcribed using random hexamers. The raw public data were reprocessed by TCRdb itself: fastp quality trimming at Q25, MiXCR clonotype calling, in-frame beta chains only. Records with the same CDR3 protein are collapsed into one entry carrying the most frequent genes and DNA. This sample has about 120,000 distinct CDR3 sequences in its table, and over 90% of those were observed once. Jointly, the top ten make up more than 0.25% of the sample. Sequenced: CD8+ T cells from PBMCs. Source of these receptors: a human donor with Susac syndrome.

The V and J genes are TRBV30 and TRBJ2-7; D is possibly TRBD1 (5 bases). With 3 bases removed from V and 3 bases from J, the gap between germline ends came to 9 bases. Per germline, CDR1 GTSNPN and CDR2 SVGIG (reference sequence). The CDR3 sequence is 12 residues long. The DNA of the CDR3 is TGTGCCTGGAGGGGCGACAGCTACGAGCAGTACTTC. Protein product: CAWRGDSYEQYF.

The chain combines TRBV5-1 with TRBJ1-6, with D tentatively TRBD1 (5 bases). The CDR3 runs to 13 residues. Germline loops: CDR1 SGHRS, CDR2 YFSETQ. V lost 3 bases and J 14 bases, leaving 15 bases between the germline ends. The CDR3 sequence is CASSWRGTSTLHF. The CDR3 DNA is TGCGCCAGCAGCTGGAGGGGCACCTCCACCCTCCACTTT.

This chain connects TRBV9 to TRBJ1-6; maybe TRBD1 (5 bases). Germline-derived CDR1 and CDR2 are SGDLS and YYNGEE. Trimming left V 4 bases short and J 8 bases short, with 19 bases between. The CDR3 has 16 residues. CDR3 in amino acids: CASSPPAGLGDSPLHF. The CDR3 region has the DNA TGTGCCAGCAGCCCCCCCGCGGGACTGGGGGATTCACCCCTCCACTTT.

This rearrangement joins TRBV4-1 to TRBJ1-2; D unclear. There are 15 residues in the CDR3. Germline V gives CDR1 MGHRA, CDR2 YSYEKL. V lost 0 bases, J lost 8 bases, and 16 bases lay in between. For the CDR3, the DNA is TGCGCCAGCAGCCAAGATATGGGCGGGGTGAGGGGCTACACCTTC. The encoded protein is CASSQDMGGVRGYTF.

Regarding this clonotype: A read error may produce the germline difference seen at one junction end. This rearrangement joins TRBV13 to TRBJ2-7, with 9 bases fitting TRBD1. The V gene's germline CDR1 is PRHDT and CDR2 FYEKMQ (reference sequence). The CDR3 is made up of 14 amino acids. Written as DNA, the CDR3 is TGTGCCAGCAGCCTAGGAGGGACAGGGTTCGAGCAGTACTTC. Translation: CASSLGGTGFEQYF.

This chain connects TRBV2 to TRBJ2-7; D not certain. The CDR3 has 14 amino acids. Germline CDR1 reads SNHLY; CDR2 reads FYNNEI. Trimming removed 3 bases at V and 2 bases at J, with 11 bases between. CDR3 region: CASSDPGGTYEQYF. CDR3 in DNA: TGTGCCAGCAGTGACCCGGGCGGTACCTACGAGCAGTACTTC.

The chain is built from TRBV30 and TRBJ2-5; 10 bases fit TRBD2. CDR3 length: 15 amino acids. J gave up 4 bases and V 4 bases, and 9 bases lay outside the gene matches. The germline CDR1 and CDR2 sequences are GTSNPN and SVGIG (reference sequence). In nucleotides, the CDR3 is TGTGCCTGGACCTTAGCGGGGGGTGGGAGAGAGACCCAGTACTTC. Its protein is CAWTLAGGGRETQYF.

This chain links TRBV2 with TRBJ2-1; TRBD2 aligns across 10 bases. The CDR3 runs 17 residues. J gave up 4 bases and V 2 bases, and 8 bases lay outside the gene matches. CDR1 is SNHLY, CDR2 FYNNEI, per germline. CDR3: CASSEWLAGDLYNEQFF. CDR3 sequence (DNA): TGTGCCAGCAGTGAATGGCTAGCGGGGGACCTTTACAATGAGCAGTTCTTC.

This sequence joins TRBV24-1 and TRBJ1-3, with a weak D call TRBD1 (5 bases). V dropped 5 bases and J dropped 8 bases, with 27 bases sitting between them. The CDR3 is 18 amino acids. CDR1 and CDR2 (germline): KGHDR, SFDVKD. CDR3 sequence (DNA): TGTGCCACCAGTGGGGAGGGTGAGGGACGATCGCCTGCGGACACCATATATTTT. It encodes CATSGEGEGRSPADTIYF.

This clonotype was seen just once. This chain uses TRBV20-1 with TRBJ1-1; D gene ambiguous. The germline V gene has CDR1 DFQATT and CDR2 SNEGSKA (reference sequence). The CDR3 covers 13 residues. V was cut by 6 bases and J by 5 bases, with 16 bases left in between. CDR3 amino acids: CSARRVEGTEAFF. As DNA, the CDR3 is TGCAGTGCCAGAAGGGTAGAGGGAACTGAAGCTTTCTTT.

This chain joins TRBV14 and TRBJ2-7, with a tentative D call TRBD1 (5 bases). This CDR3 has 14 amino acids. In germline, CDR1 is SGHDN, CDR2 FVKESK. V was shortened by 0 bases and J by 3 bases, with 9 bases between the two germline ends. Here the CDR3 reads CASSQDITGYEQYF. The CDR3 region has the DNA TGTGCCAGCAGCCAAGATATCACAGGCTACGAGCAGTACTTC.

The chain employs TRBV5-4 and TRBJ1-1; D unresolved. V lost 4 bases to trimming and J lost 4 bases, with 11 bases between them. The CDR3 has 13 amino acids. The V gene's germline CDR1 is SGHNT and CDR2 YYREEE (reference sequence). The CDR3 region is CASSDAPVTEAFF. CDR3 sequence (DNA): TGTGCCAGCAGCGATGCCCCCGTCACTGAAGCTTTCTTT.

The rearrangement joins TRBV29-1 to TRBJ2-7; 8 nucleotides align to TRBD1. The V gene's germline CDR1 is SQVTM and CDR2 ANQGSEA. The CDR3 runs to 15 residues. The CDR3: CSGSAKQGVSYEQYF. In nucleotides, the CDR3 is TGCAGTGGCAGCGCTAAACAGGGGGTCTCCTACGAGCAGTACTTC.

This clonotype was recorded only once. The chain couples TRBV16 to TRBJ2-7; TRBD1 matches at 10 bases. The trim removed 3 bases at V and 2 bases at J, leaving 4 bases unmatched. The germline V gene has CDR1 KGHSY and CDR2 FQNENV. The CDR3 runs 15 residues. The CDR3 DNA reads as TGTGCCAGCAGCCATGTCGGGACAGGGGCCTACGAGCAGTACTTC. This sequence encodes CASSHVGTGAYEQYF.

J is TRBJ2-7 and V is TRBV5-6; D is unclear. This CDR3 has 12 residues. The germline V gene has CDR1 SGHDT and CDR2 YYEEEE. V lost 5 bases, J lost 2 bases, and 8 bases lay in between. This chain's CDR3 is CASSRGTYEQYF. CDR3 DNA: TGTGCCAGCAGTCGTGGAACCTACGAGCAGTACTTC.

The V call is TRBV7-2, the J call TRBJ2-7, with unresolved D. Trimming took 5 bases from V and 4 from J, leaving 12 bases between them. Germline V lookup: CDR1 SGHTA, CDR2 FQGNSA. The CDR3 covers 13 residues. The CDR3 nucleotides read TGTGCCAGCAGCCATTCTCTTTATTACGAGCAGTACTTC. This sequence encodes CASSHSLYYEQYF.

The rearrangement links TRBV20-1 to TRBJ1-2; unclear D gene. The CDR3 is made up of 17 amino acids. Trimming removed 0 bases at V and 0 bases at J, with 17 bases between. Germline assignment: CDR1 DFQATT and CDR2 SNEGSKA (reference sequence). CDR3 loop: CSARDQEADLTNYGYTF. CDR3 DNA sequence: TGCAGTGCTAGAGATCAGGAGGCAGATTTAACTAACTATGGCTACACCTTC.

This sequence joins TRBV20-1 and TRBJ1-2; 9 bases align to TRBD1. The CDR3 runs 11 residues. J was trimmed by 7 bases and V by 6 bases; bases with no gene match: 3. Germline values: CDR1 DFQATT, CDR2 SNEGSKA (reference sequence). The CDR3 region is CSASTGGGYTF. The CDR3 DNA sequence: TGCAGTGCATCGACAGGGGGTGGCTACACCTTC.

V and J are TRBV6-5 and TRBJ1-2; D unclear. The CDR3 runs 16 residues. Trimming removed 0 bases from V and 2 bases from J, with 13 bases in between. Germline V gene lookup returns CDR1 MNHEY and CDR2 SVGAGI. CDR3: CASSYSTEGLNYGYTF. CDR3 coding DNA: TGTGCCAGCAGTTACTCGACCGAGGGCTTAAACTATGGCTACACCTTC.